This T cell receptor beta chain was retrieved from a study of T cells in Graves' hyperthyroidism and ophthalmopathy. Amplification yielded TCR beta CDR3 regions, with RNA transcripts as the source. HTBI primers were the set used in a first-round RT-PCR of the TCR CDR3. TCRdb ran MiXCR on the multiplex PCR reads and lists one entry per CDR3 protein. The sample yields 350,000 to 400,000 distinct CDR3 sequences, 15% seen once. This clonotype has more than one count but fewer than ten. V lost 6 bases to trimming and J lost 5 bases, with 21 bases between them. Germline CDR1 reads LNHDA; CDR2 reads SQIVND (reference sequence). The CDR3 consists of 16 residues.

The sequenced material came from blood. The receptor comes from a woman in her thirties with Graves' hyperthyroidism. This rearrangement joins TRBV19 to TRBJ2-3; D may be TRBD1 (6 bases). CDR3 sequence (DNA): TGTGCCAGTAGCCCACTGGGGGCTTATTATGGAGATACGCAGTATTTT. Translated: CASSPLGAYYGDTQYF. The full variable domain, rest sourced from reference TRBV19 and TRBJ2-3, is DGGITQSPKYLFRKEGQNVTLSCEQNLNHDAMYWYRQDPGQGLRLIYYSQIVNDFQKGDIAEGYSVSREKKESFPLTVTSAQKNPTAFYLCASSPLGAYYGDTQYFGPGTRLTVL.